The T cell receptor beta chain under discussion was sequenced for a study of immune evolution from preneoplasia to lung adenocarcinoma. CDR1 is SNHLY and CDR2 is FYNNEI in the germline V gene. This CDR3 contains 15 residues. Deletions cut 5 bases from V and 0 bases from J, with 12 bases between. Using immunoSEQ multiplex PCR, the repertoire was profiled, and TCRdb retains in-frame clones only, with some absent. The sample comprises 15,000 to 20,000 clones, around nine tenths of which are singletons, and just over 2.5% rests with the top ten. This clone was seen once. This rearrangement joins TRBV2 to TRBJ2-3, with D unclear. The sequence derives from a person aged 70 to 85 with invasive lung adenocarcinoma. Input material: FFPE invasive lung adenocarcinoma tissue. The CDR3 DNA sequence: TGTGCCAGCAGTAACGGCAGACCAAGCACAGATACGCAGTATTTT. It codes for CASSNGRPSTDTQYF.